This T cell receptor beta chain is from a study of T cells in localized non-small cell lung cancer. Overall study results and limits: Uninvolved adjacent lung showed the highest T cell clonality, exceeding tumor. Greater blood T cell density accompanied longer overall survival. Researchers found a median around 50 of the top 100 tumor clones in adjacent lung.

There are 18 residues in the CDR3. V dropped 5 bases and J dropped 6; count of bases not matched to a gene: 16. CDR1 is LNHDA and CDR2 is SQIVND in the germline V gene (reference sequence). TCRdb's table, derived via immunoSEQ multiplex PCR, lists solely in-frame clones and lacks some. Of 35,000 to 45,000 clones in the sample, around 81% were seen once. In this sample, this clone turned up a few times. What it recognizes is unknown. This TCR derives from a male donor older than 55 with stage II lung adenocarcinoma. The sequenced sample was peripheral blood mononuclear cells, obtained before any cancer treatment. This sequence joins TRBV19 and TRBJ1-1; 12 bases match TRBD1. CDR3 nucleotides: TGTGCCAGTAGTCGATTTCCCGGGACAGGGGGCGAAAGGGCTGAAGCTTTCTTT. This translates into CASSRFPGTGGERAEAFF.